The clone carrying this T cell receptor beta chain showed up just a few times. This specimen comes from a study of identical twins. The CDR3 contains 9 residues. V shed 8 bases and J shed 8 bases, with 9 bases lying between them. Germline V gene sequence: CDR1 DFQATT, CDR2 SNEGSKA (reference sequence). TCRdb fed the 5' RACE reads into MiXCR, producing one record per CDR3 protein. The sample carries 400,000 to 500,000 distinct CDR3 sequences, less than 20% recorded once. The TCR comes from a man aged 45-65 years in good health. The J gene is TRBJ1-1, the V gene TRBV20-1; D is perhaps TRBD1 (6 bases). Input material: naive T cells sorted from blood. This CDR3 is CSPGTEAFF. The CDR3 nucleotides read TGCAGTCCCGGGACAGAAGCTTTCTTT.